This section outlines one T cell receptor (beta chain) sequence together with its context. The data were produced by immunoSEQ multiplex PCR, yet TCRdb's version contains in-frame clones alone and is incomplete. The repertoire includes almost 400,000 clones, approximately 90% of them detected once, and around 1.8% sits in the top ten. Germline V CDR1 and CDR2: SGHTA, FQGNSA. Trimming took off 5 bases at V and 0 bases at J, with 11 bases between the two ends. The CDR3 consists of 14 residues. Treatment in this sample: roughly 19 received Ad26.COV2.S at low or high dose, single or two shots; 5 received placebo; per-sample allocation not given. Samples were taken on day 63 after the first vaccine or placebo injection. The data originate from a study of Ad26.COV2.S vaccination and SARS-CoV-2 variants. Study in general: By the intramuscular route, Ad26.COV2.S was given once, or twice 56 days apart.

This specimen consisted of peripheral blood, obtained in a trial of Ad26.COV2.S vaccine versus placebo. The V and J genes are TRBV7-2 and TRBJ2-7, with D perhaps TRBD1 (6 bases). The clonotype comes from a person between 18 and 59 years old who received the Ad26.COV2.S COVID-19 vaccine or a placebo. The CDR3 is CASSRGSDSYEQYF. For the CDR3, the DNA is TGTGCCAGCAGCAGGGGGTCAGACTCCTACGAGCAGTACTTC.